What follows are 17 T cell receptor beta chains derived from one specimen sequenced in a study of T cell changes during pregnancy in multiple sclerosis. Repertoires were generated with immunoSEQ multiplex PCR, while TCRdb's copy carries only in-frame clones and drops some. The sample lists over 70,000 clones, around 94% occurring once. The material sequenced was peripheral blood, taken in the third trimester of pregnancy. These receptors all come from a female donor with multiple sclerosis, enrolled in a pregnancy study.

The gene calls are TRBV6-1 and TRBJ2-7, with a possible D match to TRBD1 (5 bases). Trimming pared 4 bases from V and 3 bases from J, leaving 13 bases between. CDR3 size: 14 residues. From germline, CDR1 is MNHNS and CDR2 SASEGT. In DNA form, the CDR3 reads TGTGCCAGCAGTGTGCAGGGTCCCCACTACGAGCAGTACTTC. Residues: CASSVQGPHYEQYF.

The V call is TRBV19, the J call TRBJ1-2; 9 bases map to TRBD1. The J segment lost 9 bases and the V segment lost 3 bases, leaving 8 bases of the junction unmatched. Germline CDR1 reads LNHDA; CDR2 reads SQIVND (reference sequence). This CDR3 has 14 residues. The CDR3 sequence is CASSMDRGVESYTF. CDR3 DNA: TGTGCCAGTAGTATGGACAGGGGAGTCGAGAGCTACACCTTC.

The sample holds one count of this clone. The chain links TRBV27 to TRBJ1-2; a possible D gene is TRBD1 (6 bases). The germline V gene has CDR1 MNHEY and CDR2 SMNVEV (reference sequence). The CDR3 spans 14 residues. V lost 0 bases to trimming and J lost 5 bases, with 10 bases between them. The CDR3, as DNA: TGTGCCAGCAGTTTATCCTCGGGACATTATGGCTACACCTTC. Translation gives CASSLSSGHYGYTF.

The chain employs TRBV18 and TRBJ2-5, with TRBD2 matching over 8 bases. Germline V CDR1 and CDR2: KGHSH, LQKENI. This CDR3 is 13 amino acids long. Trimming at V came to 6 bases and at J to 5 bases, leaving 5 bases not matched to a gene. CDR3 bases: TGTGCCAGCTCCCCGGGACTAGGGGAGACCCAGTACTTC. Encoded protein: CASSPGLGETQYF. Based on the CDR3 plus reference TRBV18 and TRBJ2-5, the full variable domain is NAGVMQNPRHLVRRRGQEARLRCSPMKGHSHVYWYRQLPEEGLKFMVYLQKENIIDESGMPKERFSAEFPKEGPSILRIQQVVRGDSAAYFCASSPGLGETQYFGPGTRLLVL.

The CDR3 DNA follows: TGTGCCAGTAGGGAACAGCAGGGGGCTAGAAGCAATCAGCCCCAGCATTTT. Translating gives CASREQQGARSNQPQHF. The rearrangement links TRBV19 to TRBJ1-5, with TRBD1 matching over 8 bases. The CDR3 covers 17 residues. The ends lost 6 bases at V and 1 base at J; junction bases unmatched: 11. In germline, CDR1 is LNHDA, CDR2 SQIVND (reference sequence).

The chain carries TRBV12-5 and TRBJ1-5; D is possibly TRBD1 (5 bases). Looked up from germline, CDR1 is LGHNT and CDR2 is FRNRAP. This CDR3 has 18 residues. With 0 bases removed from V and 4 bases from J, the gap between germline ends came to 19 bases. The chain's CDR3 is CASGLVIRGGRVNQPQHF. CDR3 in DNA: TGTGCTAGTGGTTTGGTAATAAGGGGCGGCCGGGTAAATCAGCCCCAGCATTTT.

The V call is TRBV2, the J call TRBJ2-3; a possible D gene is TRBD2 (5 bases). Germline V gene sequence: CDR1 SNHLY, CDR2 FYNNEI. Between the trimmed V and J ends, which lost 2 bases and 1 base, there was a span of 13 bases. The CDR3 has 16 residues. The CDR3, as DNA: TGTGCCAGCAGTGAATCGAGGGCTCAAGGCACAGATACGCAGTATTTT. It yields the protein CASSESRAQGTDTQYF. The full variable domain, completed using reference TRBV2 and TRBJ2-3, is EPEVTQTPSHQVTQMGQEVILRCVPISNHLYFYWYRQILGQKVEFLVSFYNNEISEKSEIFDDQFSVERPDGSNFTLKIRSTKLEDSAMYFCASSESRAQGTDTQYFGPGTRLTVL.

The gene calls are TRBV9 and TRBJ2-1; 7 bases align to TRBD2. The germline V gene has CDR1 SGDLS and CDR2 YYNGEE. V was pared by 3 bases and J by 4 bases, with 7 bases of the junction left unmatched. The CDR3 is 15 amino acids. The CDR3: CASSEAGDWYNEQFF. CDR3 coding DNA: TGTGCCAGCAGCGAGGCGGGAGATTGGTACAATGAGCAGTTCTTC.

In nucleotides, the CDR3 is TGTGCCAGCAGTGGTCGGAACATTCAGTACTTC. It is translated as CASSGRNIQYF. The chain carries TRBV28 and TRBJ2-4; D gene uncertain. Germline V lookup: CDR1 MDHEN, CDR2 SYDVKM. The CDR3 is 11 amino acids. V was trimmed by 5 bases and J by 7 bases, leaving 6 bases between them.

The chain employs TRBV28 and TRBJ2-3; 8 bases are a match to TRBD2. Germline CDR1 MDHEN, CDR2 SYDVKM. The CDR3 covers 17 residues. The trim removed 6 bases at V and 3 bases at J, leaving 14 bases unmatched. The DNA for the CDR3 is TGTGCCAGCAGCCAAGGTCCAGCGGGAGTGACTACAGATACGCAGTATTTT. As protein: CASSQGPAGVTTDTQYF.

The chain uses TRBV28 and TRBJ2-6; no definite D call. V lost 2 bases to trimming and J lost 0 bases, with 8 bases between them. This CDR3 spans 16 amino acids. From germline, CDR1 is MDHEN and CDR2 SYDVKM. CDR3 sequence (DNA): TGTGCCAGCAGTTTAGCGAGGAGCTCTGGGGCCAACGTCCTGACTTTC. Translation gives CASSLARSSGANVLTF.

The chain has TRBV4-1 and TRBJ2-5, with 7 bases identical to TRBD2. Trimming removed 1 base from V and 0 bases from J; junction bases left unmatched: 8. The CDR3 loop spans 17 amino acids. Per germline, CDR1 MGHRA and CDR2 YSYEKL. The CDR3 spells CASSQALPTSYQETQYF. CDR3 coding DNA: TGCGCCAGCAGCCAAGCCCTCCCGACTAGCTACCAAGAGACCCAGTACTTC.

This clone showed up just once. The chain couples TRBV12-1 to TRBJ2-2; the table's D gene call, TRBD1, was not cross checked with the DNA. TRBV12-1 constitutes a pseudogene. The CDR3 runs 17 residues. CDR3 residues: CASSIRRSTGPHGELFF. The CDR3 nucleotides read TGTGCCAGCAGCATCCGACGTAGTACAGGACCCCACGGGGAGCTGTTTTTT.

The chain couples TRBV7-6 to TRBJ2-7; 7 bases match TRBD2. Germline CDR1 SGHVS, CDR2 FNYEAQ. The CDR3 covers 13 residues. Trimming took 3 bases from V and 3 from J; bases not matched to a gene: 2. The CDR3 nucleotides are TGTGCCAGCAGCTTCGGGACTAACTACGAGCAGTACTTC. Translating it yields CASSFGTNYEQYF.

In DNA form, the CDR3 reads TGTGCCAGCAGCCCTCGGGGCGGGACCTCCTACAATGAGCAGTTCTTC. Translating it yields CASSPRGGTSYNEQFF. This rearrangement joins TRBV11-2 to TRBJ2-1, with D possibly matching TRBD2 (6 bases). Looked up from germline, CDR1 is SGHAT and CDR2 is FQNNGV. The V end was cut by 5 bases, the J end by 0 bases, with 14 bases between. The CDR3 spans 16 residues.

The genes are TRBV30 and TRBJ1-6; D is possibly TRBD1 (5 bases). The germline V gene has CDR1 GTSNPN and CDR2 SVGIG (reference sequence). Deletions cut 3 bases from V and 8 bases from J, with 14 bases between. This CDR3 contains 14 residues. CDR3 region: CAWSGGDGDSPLHF. In DNA, the CDR3 is TGTGCCTGGAGCGGGGGGGACGGTGATTCACCCCTCCACTTT.

This chain connects TRBV9 to TRBJ2-3; 8 nucleotides match TRBD2. J gave up 0 bases and V 1 base, and 1 base lay outside the gene matches. The CDR3 sequence is 15 residues long. The V gene's germline CDR1 is SGDLS and CDR2 YYNGEE. The chain's CDR3 is CASSVSGRSTDTQYF. CDR3 bases: TGTGCCAGCAGCGTAAGCGGGAGAAGCACAGATACGCAGTATTTT.